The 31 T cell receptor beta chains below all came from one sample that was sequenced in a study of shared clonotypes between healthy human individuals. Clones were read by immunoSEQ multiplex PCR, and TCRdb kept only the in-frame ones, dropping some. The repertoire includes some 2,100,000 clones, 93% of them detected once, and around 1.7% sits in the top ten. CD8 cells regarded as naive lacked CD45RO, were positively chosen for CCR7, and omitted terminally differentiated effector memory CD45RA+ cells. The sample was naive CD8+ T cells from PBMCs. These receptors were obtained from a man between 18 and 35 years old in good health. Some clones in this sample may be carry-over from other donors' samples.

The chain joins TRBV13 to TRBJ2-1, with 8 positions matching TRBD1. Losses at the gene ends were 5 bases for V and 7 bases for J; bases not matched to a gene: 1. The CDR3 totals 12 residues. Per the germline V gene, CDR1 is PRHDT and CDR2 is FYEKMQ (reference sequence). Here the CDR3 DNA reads TGTGCCAGCAGCCGACAGGGGAATGAGCAGTTCTTC. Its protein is CASSRQGNEQFF. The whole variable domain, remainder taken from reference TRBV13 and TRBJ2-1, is AAGVIQSPRHLIKEKRETATLKCYPIPRHDTVYWYQQGPGQDPQFLISFYEKMQSDKGSIPDRFSAQQFSDYHSELNMSSLELGDSALYFCASSRQGNEQFFGPGTRLTVL.

The CDR3 DNA reads as TGTGCCACCCTAGATCCGGACTTTTCCTACGAGCAGTACTTC. Protein sequence: CATLDPDFSYEQYF. The J gene is TRBJ2-7, the V gene TRBV28, with a weak D call TRBD2 (5 bases). The length of the CDR3 is 14 residues. CDR1 and CDR2 from the germline V gene are MDHEN and SYDVKM. With 10 bases removed from V and 1 base from J, the gap between germline ends came to 17 bases.

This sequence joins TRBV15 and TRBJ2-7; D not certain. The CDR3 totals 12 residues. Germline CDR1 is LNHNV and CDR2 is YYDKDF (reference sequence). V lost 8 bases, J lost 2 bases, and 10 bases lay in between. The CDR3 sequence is CATADTTYEQYF. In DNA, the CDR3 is TGTGCCACCGCCGACACCACCTACGAGCAGTACTTC.

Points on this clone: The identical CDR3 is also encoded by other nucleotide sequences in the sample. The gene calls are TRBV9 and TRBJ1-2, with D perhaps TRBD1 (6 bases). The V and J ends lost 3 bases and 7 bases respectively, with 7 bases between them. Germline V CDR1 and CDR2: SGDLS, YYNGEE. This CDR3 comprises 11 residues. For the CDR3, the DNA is TGTGCCAGCAGCGGCAGGGGTGGCTACACCTTC. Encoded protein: CASSGRGGYTF.

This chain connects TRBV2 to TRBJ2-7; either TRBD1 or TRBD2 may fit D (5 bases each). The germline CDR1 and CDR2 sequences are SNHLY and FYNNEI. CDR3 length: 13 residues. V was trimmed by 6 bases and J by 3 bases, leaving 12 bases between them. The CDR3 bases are TGTGCCAGCAGCGGGGCCCTACTCTACGAGCAGTACTTC. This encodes CASSGALLYEQYF.

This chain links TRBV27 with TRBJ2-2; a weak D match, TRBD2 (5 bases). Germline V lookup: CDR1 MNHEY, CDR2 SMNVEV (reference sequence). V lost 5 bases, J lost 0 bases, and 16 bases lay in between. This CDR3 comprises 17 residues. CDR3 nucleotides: TGTGCCAGCAGTCCCCCCAGGCGGGCCTCGAACACCGGGGAGCTGTTTTTT. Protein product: CASSPPRRASNTGELFF.

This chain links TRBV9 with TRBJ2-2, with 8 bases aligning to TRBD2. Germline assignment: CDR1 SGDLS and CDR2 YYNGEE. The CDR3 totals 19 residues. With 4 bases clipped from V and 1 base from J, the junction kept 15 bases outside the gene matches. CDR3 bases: TGTGCCAGCAGCCCCGAAGATCCCGGGAGGGCCGGGAACACCGGGGAGCTGTTTTTT. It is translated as CASSPEDPGRAGNTGELFF.

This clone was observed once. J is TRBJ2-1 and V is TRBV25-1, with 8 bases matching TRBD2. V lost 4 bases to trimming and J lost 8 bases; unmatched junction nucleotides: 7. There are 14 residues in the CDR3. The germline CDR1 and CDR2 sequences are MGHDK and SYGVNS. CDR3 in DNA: TGTGCCAGCAGTGTCAGCGGACTAGCCGATGAGCAGTTCTTC. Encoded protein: CASSVSGLADEQFF.

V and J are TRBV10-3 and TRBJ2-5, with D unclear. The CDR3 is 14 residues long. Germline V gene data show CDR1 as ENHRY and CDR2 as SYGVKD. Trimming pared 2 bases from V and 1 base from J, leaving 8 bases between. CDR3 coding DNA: TGTGCCATCAGTGAGGTCAAGGGCCAAGAGACCCAGTACTTC. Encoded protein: CAISEVKGQETQYF.

The CDR3 loop reads CASRRGPDEQYF. CDR3 in DNA: TGTGCCAGCCGCAGGGGGCCGGACGAGCAGTACTTC. The rearrangement links TRBV6-5 to TRBJ2-7, with 8 bases matching TRBD1. The CDR3 covers 12 residues. V lost 8 bases and J lost 5; bases outside the gene matches: 5. CDR1 is MNHEY, CDR2 SVGAGI, per germline.

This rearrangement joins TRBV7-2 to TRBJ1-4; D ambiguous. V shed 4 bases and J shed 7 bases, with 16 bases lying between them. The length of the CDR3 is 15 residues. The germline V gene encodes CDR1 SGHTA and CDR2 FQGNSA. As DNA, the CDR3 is TGTGCCAGCAGCTCAATCCGGAGGAGCCCTGAAAAACTGTTTTTT. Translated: CASSSIRRSPEKLFF.

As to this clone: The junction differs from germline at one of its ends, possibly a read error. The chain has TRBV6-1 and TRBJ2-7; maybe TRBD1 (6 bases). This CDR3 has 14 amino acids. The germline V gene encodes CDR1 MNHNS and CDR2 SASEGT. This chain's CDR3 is CASSEAGETYEQYF. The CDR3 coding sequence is TGTGCCAGCAGCGAAGCAGGGGAAACCTACGAGCAGTACTTC.

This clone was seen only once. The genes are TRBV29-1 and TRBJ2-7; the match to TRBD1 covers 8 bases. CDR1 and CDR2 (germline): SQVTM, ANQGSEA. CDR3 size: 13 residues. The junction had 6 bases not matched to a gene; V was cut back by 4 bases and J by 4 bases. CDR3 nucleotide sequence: TGCAGCGTTGGGACAGGGTTGGGGTACGAGCAGTACTTC. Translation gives CSVGTGLGYEQYF.

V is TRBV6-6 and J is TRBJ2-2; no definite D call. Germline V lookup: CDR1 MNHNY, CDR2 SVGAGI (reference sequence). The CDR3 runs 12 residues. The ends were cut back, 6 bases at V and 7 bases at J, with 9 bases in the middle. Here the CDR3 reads CASSLGFGELFF. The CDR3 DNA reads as TGTGCCAGCAGCTTGGGGTTCGGGGAGCTGTTTTTT.

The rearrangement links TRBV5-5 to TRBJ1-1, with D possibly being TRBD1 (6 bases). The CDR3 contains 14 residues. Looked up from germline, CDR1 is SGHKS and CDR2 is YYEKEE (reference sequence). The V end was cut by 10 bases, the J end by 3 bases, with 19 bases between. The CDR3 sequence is CAGKIGRGDTEAFF. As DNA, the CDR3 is TGTGCCGGCAAGATAGGCAGGGGAGACACTGAAGCTTTCTTT.

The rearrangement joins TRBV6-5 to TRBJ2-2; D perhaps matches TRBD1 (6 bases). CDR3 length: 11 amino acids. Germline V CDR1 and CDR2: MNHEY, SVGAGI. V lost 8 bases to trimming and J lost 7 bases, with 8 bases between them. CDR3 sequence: CASEQGGELFF. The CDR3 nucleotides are TGTGCCAGCGAACAGGGCGGGGAGCTGTTTTTT.

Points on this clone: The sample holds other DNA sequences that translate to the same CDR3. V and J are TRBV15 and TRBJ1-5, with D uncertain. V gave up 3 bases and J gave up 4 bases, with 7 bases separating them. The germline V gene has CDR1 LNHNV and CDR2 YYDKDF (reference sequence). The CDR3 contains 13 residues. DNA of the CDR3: TGTGCCACCAGCAGCCGGGCAAATCAGCCCCAGCATTTT. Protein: CATSSRANQPQHF.

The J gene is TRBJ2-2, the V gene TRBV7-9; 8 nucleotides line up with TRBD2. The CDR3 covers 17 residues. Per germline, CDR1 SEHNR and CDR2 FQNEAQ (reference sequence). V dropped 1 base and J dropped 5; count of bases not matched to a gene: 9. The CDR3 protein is CASSLVERGTRTGELFF. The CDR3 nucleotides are TGTGCCAGCAGCTTAGTGGAGCGGGGGACCCGGACCGGGGAGCTGTTTTTT.

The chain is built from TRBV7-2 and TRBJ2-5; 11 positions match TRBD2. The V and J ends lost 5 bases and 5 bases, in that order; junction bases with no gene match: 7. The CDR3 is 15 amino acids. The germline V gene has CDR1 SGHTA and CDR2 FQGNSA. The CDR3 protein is CASSRSGRAVETQYF. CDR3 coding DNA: TGTGCCAGCAGCCGTAGCGGGAGGGCCGTGGAGACCCAGTACTTC.

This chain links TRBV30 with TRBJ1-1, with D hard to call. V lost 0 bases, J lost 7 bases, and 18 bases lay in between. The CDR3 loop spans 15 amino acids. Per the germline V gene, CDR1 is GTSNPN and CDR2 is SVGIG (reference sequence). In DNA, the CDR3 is TGTGCCTGGAGTGTCGGGGAATTATCGGCGTTTGAAGCTTTCTTT. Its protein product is CAWSVGELSAFEAFF.

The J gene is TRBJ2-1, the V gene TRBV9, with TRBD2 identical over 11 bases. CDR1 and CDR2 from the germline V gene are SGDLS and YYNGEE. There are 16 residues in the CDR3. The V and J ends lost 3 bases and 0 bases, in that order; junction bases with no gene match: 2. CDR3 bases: TGTGCCAGCAGCGCACTAGCGGGAGCCTCCTACAATGAGCAGTTCTTC. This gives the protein CASSALAGASYNEQFF.

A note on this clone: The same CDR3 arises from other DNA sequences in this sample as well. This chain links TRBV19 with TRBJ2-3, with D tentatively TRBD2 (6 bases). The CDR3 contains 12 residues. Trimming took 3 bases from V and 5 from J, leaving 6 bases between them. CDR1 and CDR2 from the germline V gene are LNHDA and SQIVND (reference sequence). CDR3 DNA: TGTGCCAGTAGTATGGGGGGAGATACGCAGTATTTT. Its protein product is CASSMGGDTQYF.

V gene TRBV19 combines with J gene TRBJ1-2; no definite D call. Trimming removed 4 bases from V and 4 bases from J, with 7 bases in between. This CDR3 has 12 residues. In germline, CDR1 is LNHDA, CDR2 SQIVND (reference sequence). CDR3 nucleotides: TGTGCCAGTAGTACGGTCCCCTATGGCTACACCTTC. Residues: CASSTVPYGYTF.

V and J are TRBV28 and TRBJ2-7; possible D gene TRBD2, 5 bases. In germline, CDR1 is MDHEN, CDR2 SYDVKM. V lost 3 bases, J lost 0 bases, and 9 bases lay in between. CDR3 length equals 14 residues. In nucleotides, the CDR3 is TGTGCCAGCAGTTTCAGCGGTGACTCCTACGAGCAGTACTTC. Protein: CASSFSGDSYEQYF.

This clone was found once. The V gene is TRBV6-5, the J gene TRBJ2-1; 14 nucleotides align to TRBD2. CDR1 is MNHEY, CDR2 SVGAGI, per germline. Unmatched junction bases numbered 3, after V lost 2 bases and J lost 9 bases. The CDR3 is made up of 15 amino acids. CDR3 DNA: TGTGCCAGCAGTTACCCGGGACTAGCGGGAGCTGAGCAGTTCTTC. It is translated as CASSYPGLAGAEQFF.

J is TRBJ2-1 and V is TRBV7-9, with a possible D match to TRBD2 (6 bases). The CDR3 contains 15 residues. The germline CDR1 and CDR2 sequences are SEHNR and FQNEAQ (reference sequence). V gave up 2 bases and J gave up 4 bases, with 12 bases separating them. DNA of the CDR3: TGTGCCAGCAGCTTAACGGGAGTTTTGTACAATGAGCAGTTCTTC. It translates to CASSLTGVLYNEQFF.

Written as DNA, the CDR3 is TGCAGCGTTTTGGCCCAAAACATTCAGTACTTC. This gives the protein CSVLAQNIQYF. The chain employs TRBV29-1 and TRBJ2-4; D is unresolved. The germline V and J ends were trimmed by 5 bases and 5 bases, with 7 bases remaining between them. The CDR3 has 11 amino acids. Germline CDR1 reads SQVTM; CDR2 reads ANQGSEA.

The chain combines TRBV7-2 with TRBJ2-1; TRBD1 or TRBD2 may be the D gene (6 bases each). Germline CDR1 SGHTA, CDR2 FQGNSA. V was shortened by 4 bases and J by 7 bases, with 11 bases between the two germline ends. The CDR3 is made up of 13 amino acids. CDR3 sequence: CASSYWGANEQFF. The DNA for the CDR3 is TGTGCCAGCAGCTACTGGGGGGCGAATGAGCAGTTCTTC.

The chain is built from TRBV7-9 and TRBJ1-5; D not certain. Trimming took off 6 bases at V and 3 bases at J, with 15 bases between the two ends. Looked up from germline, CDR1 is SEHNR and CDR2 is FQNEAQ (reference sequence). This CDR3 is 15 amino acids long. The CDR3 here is CASSVDRAPNQPQHF. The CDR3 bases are TGTGCCAGCAGTGTCGACCGGGCCCCCAATCAGCCCCAGCATTTT.

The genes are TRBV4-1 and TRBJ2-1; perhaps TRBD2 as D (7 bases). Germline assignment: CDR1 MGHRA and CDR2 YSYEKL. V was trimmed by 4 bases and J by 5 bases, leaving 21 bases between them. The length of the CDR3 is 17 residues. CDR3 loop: CASSLKGGASGDNEQFF. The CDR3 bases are TGCGCCAGCAGCCTAAAAGGGGGGGCTAGCGGTGACAATGAGCAGTTCTTC.

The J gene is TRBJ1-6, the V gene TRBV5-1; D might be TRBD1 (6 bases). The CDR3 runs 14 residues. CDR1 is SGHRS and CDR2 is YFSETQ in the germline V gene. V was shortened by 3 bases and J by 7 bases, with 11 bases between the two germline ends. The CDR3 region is CASSSLTGNSPLHF. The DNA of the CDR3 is TGCGCCAGCAGCTCATTGACAGGAAATTCACCCCTCCACTTT.